These T cell receptor beta chains were read from a single sample in a study of T-cell reconstitution after alpha-beta-depleted transplantation in children. TCRdb analysed the PCR reads with MiXCR anew, one entry per CDR3 protein. Here the sample spans a few hundred thousand distinct CDR3 sequences, about 26% being singletons. The starting material was PBMCs, obtained before TCRalphabeta/CD19-depleted stem cell transplant. The receptors come from a girl aged 2-9 years with Fanconi anemia, due to receive a stem cell transplant. Each CDR3 is given with its conserved first and last residue. The D gene is left open where the match is weak. The listing skips clone size in some rows; elsewhere it reads once, few, many or a size class.

D gene	J gene	V gene	clone size	CDR3 protein	CDR3 DNA
.	TRBJ2-5	TRBV24-1	many	CATSDLGGEETQYF	TGTGCCACCAGTGACTTGGGGGGTGAAGAGACCCAGTACTTC
.	TRBJ1-6	TRBV12-3/TRBV12-4	many	CASSFGQGYNSPLHF	TGTGCCAGCAGTTTTGGCCAGGGGTATAATTCACCCCTCCACTTT
TRBD1	TRBJ2-1	TRBV28	few	CASTRQGGLNEQFF	TGTGCCAGCACCCGACAGGGGGGTTTAAATGAGCAGTTCTTC
.	TRBJ2-1	TRBV7-2	few	CASSSYREGEQFF	TGTGCCAGCAGCTCTTACAGGGAGGGTGAGCAGTTCTTC
.	TRBJ2-3	TRBV11-2	many	CASSRDIHTDTQYF	TGTGCCAGCAGCCGGGACATCCACACAGATACGCAGTATTTT
.	TRBJ2-5	TRBV29-1	many	CSVGQGPGTQYF	TGCAGCGTTGGGCAGGGACCGGGGACCCAGTACTTC
TRBD1	TRBJ2-7	TRBV15	many	CATSRARGQGLYEQYF	TGTGCCACCAGCAGAGCACGAGGACAGGGTTTGTACGAGCAGTACTTC
.	TRBJ2-3	TRBV7-3	few	CASSFGGLNTDTQYF	TGTGCCAGCAGCTTCGGCGGACTCAACACAGATACGCAGTATTTT
.	TRBJ1-6	TRBV20-1	many	CSARDHGSYNSPLHF	TGCAGTGCTAGAGATCACGGCTCCTATAATTCACCCCTCCACTTT
.	TRBJ1-1	TRBV10-2	.	CATRLTGEGNTEAFF	TGCGCCACCAGACTGACAGGAGAAGGGAACACTGAAGCTTTCTTT
TRBD2	TRBJ2-7	TRBV5-1	.	CASSLSSGSSYEQYF	TGCGCCAGCAGCTTGTCTAGCGGGAGCTCCTACGAGCAGTACTTC
.	TRBJ2-7	TRBV20-1	.	CSSRRASAYYEQYF	TGCAGTTCCAGGAGGGCTAGCGCGTACTACGAGCAGTACTTC
.	TRBJ2-1	TRBV7-6	many	CASSLAWRNEQFF	TGTGCCAGCAGCTTAGCTTGGCGAAATGAGCAGTTCTTC
TRBD2	TRBJ2-5	TRBV14	.	CASSQGTGLAYKETQYF	TGTGCCAGCAGCCAAGGAACGGGACTAGCGTACAAAGAGACCCAGTACTTC
TRBD2	TRBJ2-3	TRBV13	.	CASSFPGLRYTDTQYF	TGTGCCAGCAGCTTCCCGGGACTACGGTACACAGATACGCAGTATTTT
.	TRBJ1-2	TRBV12-3/TRBV12-4	.	CASAWTGRANGYTF	TGTGCCAGCGCTTGGACCGGCCGGGCGAATGGCTACACCTTC
.	TRBJ2-1	TRBV12-5	many	CASGLSALGIHEQFF	TGTGCTAGTGGTTTGTCAGCACTTGGCATCCATGAGCAGTTCTTC
TRBD2	TRBJ2-3	TRBV20-1	.	CSARPPLAGESDTQYF	TGCAGTGCTAGACCTCCTCTAGCGGGAGAATCCGATACGCAGTATTTT
TRBD1	TRBJ2-1	TRBV6-4	.	CASSDSNRGSYNEQFF	TGTGCCAGCAGTGACTCTAACAGGGGCTCCTACAATGAGCAGTTCTTC
.	TRBJ2-1	TRBV7-3	.	CASSSSPGNSYNEQFF	TGTGCCAGCAGCTCATCTCCGGGGAACTCCTACAATGAGCAGTTCTTC
.	TRBJ2-1	TRBV6-1	.	CASSEAHLRARSYYNEQFF	TGTGCCAGCAGTGAAGCCCACCTGAGGGCTAGATCCTACTACAATGAGCAGTTCTTC
.	TRBJ2-1	TRBV30	few	CAWSPYNEQFF	TGTGCCTGGAGTCCGTACAATGAGCAGTTCTTC
.	TRBJ2-7	TRBV12-5	many	CASGLDIMASPHEQYF	TGTGCTAGTGGTTTGGACATTATGGCTAGCCCCCACGAGCAGTACTTC
.	TRBJ2-1	TRBV30	few	CAWRPTYNEQFF	TGTGCCTGGAGACCTACCTACAATGAGCAGTTCTTC
.	TRBJ2-7	TRBV5-5	few	CASSLEGSTMEQYF	TGTGCCAGCAGCTTGGAGGGTTCCACAATGGAGCAGTACTTC
TRBD2	TRBJ2-1	TRBV9	many	CASSVIAGGPKNEQFF	TGTGCCAGCAGCGTAATAGCGGGAGGGCCGAAGAATGAGCAGTTCTTC
.	TRBJ1-4	TRBV29-1	.	CSVLQHNEKLFF	TGCAGCGTTCTGCAGCACAATGAAAAACTGTTTTTT
.	TRBJ2-7	TRBV20-1	.	CSASSLIHEQYF	TGCAGTGCTAGCTCACTAATCCACGAGCAGTACTTC
.	TRBJ2-1	TRBV11-2	.	CASSPEFAPYNEQFF	TGTGCCAGCAGCCCGGAGTTTGCCCCCTACAATGAGCAGTTCTTC
.	TRBJ2-5	TRBV29-1	once	CSVPGVEGTQYF	TGCAGCGTTCCGGGGGTCGAAGGGACCCAGTACTTC
.	TRBJ2-5	TRBV10-2	.	CATRGGFQETQYF	TGCGCCACCAGGGGGGGATTCCAAGAGACCCAGTACTTC
.	TRBJ2-3	TRBV7-2	.	CASSLYTTDTQYF	TGTGCCAGCAGCCTCTATACCACAGATACGCAGTATTTT
.	TRBJ1-3	TRBV20-1	many	CSARRGATTTGNTIYF	TGCAGTGCTAGAAGGGGGGCTACGACCACTGGAAACACCATATATTTT
.	TRBJ2-5	TRBV5-1	many	CASSLGFQETQYF	TGCGCCAGCAGCTTGGGATTTCAAGAGACCCAGTACTTC
TRBD2	TRBJ2-1	TRBV12-3/TRBV12-4	many	CATQTSSNNEQFF	TGTGCCACCCAGACTAGCTCAAACAATGAGCAGTTCTTC
TRBD2	TRBJ2-3	TRBV3-1	few	CASSYYGGGPDTQYF	TGTGCCAGCAGCTACTACGGGGGGGGGCCGGATACGCAGTATTTT
TRBD2	TRBJ2-3	TRBV12-3/TRBV12-4	few	CASSFRTSGFGYSDTQYF	TGTGCCAGCAGTTTCCGGACTAGCGGCTTCGGTTATTCAGATACGCAGTATTTT
TRBD2	TRBJ2-3	TRBV30	.	CAWASGITDTQYF	TGTGCCTGGGCTAGCGGGATCACAGATACGCAGTATTTT
TRBD2	TRBJ2-1	TRBV29-1	.	CSADSGLHSNEQFF	TGCAGCGCCGATTCGGGACTACATTCCAATGAGCAGTTCTTC
TRBD2	TRBJ2-5	TRBV12-3/TRBV12-4	many	CASSNRLAGDQETQYF	TGTGCCAGCAGTAACCGACTAGCGGGGGATCAAGAGACCCAGTACTTC
TRBD2	TRBJ2-7	TRBV20-1	few	CSASELGLAGDYEQYF	TGCAGTGCTAGCGAATTAGGACTAGCGGGGGACTACGAGCAGTACTTC
TRBD2	TRBJ2-1	TRBV5-1	few	CASSLDPGLGYNEQFF	TGCGCCAGCAGCTTGGATCCGGGACTAGGCTACAATGAGCAGTTCTTC
.	TRBJ1-2	TRBV12-3/TRBV12-4	.	CASSPYRAPLSDGYTF	TGTGCCAGCAGCCCTTACAGGGCCCCCTTATCCGATGGCTACACCTTC
TRBD2	TRBJ2-2	TRBV20-1	few	CSARGTSWKAGELFF	TGCAGTGCTAGAGGGACTAGCTGGAAGGCCGGGGAGCTGTTTTTT
.	TRBJ1-1	TRBV29-1	.	CSVGLSFF	TGCAGCGTTGGGTTATCTTTCTTT
TRBD2	TRBJ2-1	TRBV20-1	many	CSAIAGGNTYNEQFF	TGCAGTGCAATAGCGGGAGGGAATACCTACAATGAGCAGTTCTTC
TRBD2	TRBJ2-3	TRBV9	few	CASSESGGHTDTQYF	TGTGCCAGCAGCGAAAGCGGGGGACACACAGATACGCAGTATTTT
.	TRBJ2-5	TRBV7-2	.	CASSLVRKVGETQYF	TGTGCCAGCAGCTTAGTCCGTAAAGTAGGGGAGACCCAGTACTTC
.	TRBJ2-5	TRBV20-1	.	CSASMGEETQYF	TGCAGTGCTAGTATGGGGGAAGAGACCCAGTACTTC